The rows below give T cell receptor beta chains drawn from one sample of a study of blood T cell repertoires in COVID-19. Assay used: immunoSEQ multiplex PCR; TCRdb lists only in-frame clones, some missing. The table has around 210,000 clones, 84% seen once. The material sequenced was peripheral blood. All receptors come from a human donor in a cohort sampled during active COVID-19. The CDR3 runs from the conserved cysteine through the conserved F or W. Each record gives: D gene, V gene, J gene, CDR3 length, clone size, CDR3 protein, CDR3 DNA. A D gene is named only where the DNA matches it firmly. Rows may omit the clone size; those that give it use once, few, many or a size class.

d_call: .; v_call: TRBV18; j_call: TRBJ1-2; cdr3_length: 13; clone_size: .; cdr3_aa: CASSPAGTNTAIF; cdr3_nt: TGTGCCAGCTCACCAGCAGGGACAAACACCGCGATTTTC
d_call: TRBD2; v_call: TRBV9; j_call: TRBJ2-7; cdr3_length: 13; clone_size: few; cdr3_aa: CASSSSLAREQYF; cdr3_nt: TGTGCCAGCAGCTCATCACTAGCGAGAGAGCAGTACTTC
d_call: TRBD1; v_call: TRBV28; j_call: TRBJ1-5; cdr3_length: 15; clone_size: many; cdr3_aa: CASSLRDRGNQPQHF; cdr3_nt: TGTGCCAGCAGTCTTCGAGACAGGGGCAATCAGCCCCAGCATTTT
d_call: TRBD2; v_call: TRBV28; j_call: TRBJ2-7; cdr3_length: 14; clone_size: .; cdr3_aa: CASSLGGSGYEQYF; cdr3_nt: TGTGCCAGCAGTTTGGGCGGGAGCGGTTACGAGCAGTACTTC
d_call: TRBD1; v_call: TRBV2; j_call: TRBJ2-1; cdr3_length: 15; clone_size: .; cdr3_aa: CASRTTGGVDNEQFF; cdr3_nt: TGTGCCAGCAGGACGACAGGGGGCGTCGACAATGAGCAGTTCTTC
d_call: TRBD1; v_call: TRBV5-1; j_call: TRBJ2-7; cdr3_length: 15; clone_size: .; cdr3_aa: CASSIGQAIVYEQYF; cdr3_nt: TGCGCCAGCAGCATCGGACAGGCGATCGTCTACGAGCAGTACTTC
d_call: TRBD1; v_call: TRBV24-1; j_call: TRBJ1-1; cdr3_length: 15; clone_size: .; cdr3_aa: CATSAGGTGTTEAFF; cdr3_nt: TGTGCCACCAGTGCTGGGGGGACAGGGACCACTGAAGCTTTCTTT
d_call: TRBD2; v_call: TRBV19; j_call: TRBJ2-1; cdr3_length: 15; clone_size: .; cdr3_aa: CASSMGLAGGYEQFF; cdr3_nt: TGTGCCAGTAGTATGGGACTAGCGGGAGGGTATGAGCAGTTCTTC
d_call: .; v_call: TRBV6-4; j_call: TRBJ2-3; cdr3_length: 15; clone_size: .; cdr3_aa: CASSSGGPFTDTQYF; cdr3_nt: TGTGCCAGCAGTTCCGGGGGACCCTTCACAGATACGCAGTATTTT
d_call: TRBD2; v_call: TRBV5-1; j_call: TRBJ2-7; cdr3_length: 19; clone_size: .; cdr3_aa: CASSAGGMNSGIPSYEQYF; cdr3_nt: TGCGCCAGCAGCGCAGGCGGTATGAATAGCGGGATCCCATCGTACGAGCAGTACTTC
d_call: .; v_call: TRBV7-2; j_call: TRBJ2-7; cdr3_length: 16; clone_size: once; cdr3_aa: CASSPRAGTFTYEQYF; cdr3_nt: TGTGCCAGCAGCCCTAGGGCCGGGACTTTCACCTACGAGCAGTACTTC
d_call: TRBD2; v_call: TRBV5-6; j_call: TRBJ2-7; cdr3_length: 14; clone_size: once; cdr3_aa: CASSRREGWREQYF; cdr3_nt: TGTGCCAGCAGCCGACGGGAGGGCTGGCGGGAGCAGTACTTC
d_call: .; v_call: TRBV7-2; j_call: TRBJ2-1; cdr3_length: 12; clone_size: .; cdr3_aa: CASSFRYNEQFF; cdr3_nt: TGTGCCAGCAGCTTCCGGTACAATGAGCAGTTCTTC
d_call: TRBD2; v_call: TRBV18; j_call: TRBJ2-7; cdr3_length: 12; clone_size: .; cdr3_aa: CASSRDGTIQYF; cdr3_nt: TGTGCCAGCTCTCGGGACGGGACTATTCAGTACTTC
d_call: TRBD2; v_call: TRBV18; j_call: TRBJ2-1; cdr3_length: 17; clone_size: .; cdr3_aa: CASSQFGTSGMVNEQFF; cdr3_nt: TGTGCCAGCTCACAGTTCGGGACTAGCGGTATGGTAAATGAGCAGTTCTTC
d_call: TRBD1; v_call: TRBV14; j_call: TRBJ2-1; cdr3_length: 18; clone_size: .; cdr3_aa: CASSQDYRGALLYNEQFF; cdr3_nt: TGTGCCAGCAGCCAAGACTACAGGGGCGCCCTCCTCTACAATGAGCAGTTCTTC
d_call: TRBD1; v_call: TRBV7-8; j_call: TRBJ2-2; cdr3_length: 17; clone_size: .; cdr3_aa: CASSFSIQGGNTGELFF; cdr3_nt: TGTGCCAGCAGCTTTTCTATACAGGGGGGGAACACCGGGGAGCTGTTTTTT
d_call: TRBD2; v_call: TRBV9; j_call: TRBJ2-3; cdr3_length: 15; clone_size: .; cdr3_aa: CASSVVTSAADTQYF; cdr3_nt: TGTGCCAGCAGCGTAGTGACTAGCGCCGCAGATACGCAGTATTTT
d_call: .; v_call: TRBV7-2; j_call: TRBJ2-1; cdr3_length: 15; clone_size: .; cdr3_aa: CASSLSAGTYNEQFF; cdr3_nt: TGTGCCAGCAGCTTAAGTGCGGGCACTTACAATGAGCAGTTCTTC
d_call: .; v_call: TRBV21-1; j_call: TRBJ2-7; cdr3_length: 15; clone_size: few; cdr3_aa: CASSKASGFDYEQYF; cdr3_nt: TGTGCCAGCAGCAAGGCTAGCGGGTTCGACTACGAGCAGTACTTC
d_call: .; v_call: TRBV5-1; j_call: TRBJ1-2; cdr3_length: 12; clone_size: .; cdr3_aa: CASTGENYGYTF; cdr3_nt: TGCGCCAGCACGGGGGAGAACTATGGCTACACCTTC
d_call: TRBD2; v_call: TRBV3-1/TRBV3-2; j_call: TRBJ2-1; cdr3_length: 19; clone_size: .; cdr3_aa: CASSQDVAGGPFYVLGQFF; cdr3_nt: TGTGCCAGCAGCCAAGATGTAGCGGGAGGGCCTTTTTACGTGTTAGGGCAGTTCTTC
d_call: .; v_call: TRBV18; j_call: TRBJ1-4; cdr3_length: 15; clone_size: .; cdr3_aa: CASSPDQTVNEKLFF; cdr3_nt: TGTGCCAGCTCACCGGATCAGACAGTTAATGAAAAACTGTTTTTT
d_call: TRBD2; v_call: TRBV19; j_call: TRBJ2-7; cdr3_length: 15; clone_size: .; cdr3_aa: CASSIGEGPNYEQYF; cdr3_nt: TGTGCCAGTAGTATAGGGGAGGGGCCCAACTACGAGCAGTACTTC
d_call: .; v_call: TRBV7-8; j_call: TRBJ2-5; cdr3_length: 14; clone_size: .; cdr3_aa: CASSSLQGWETQYF; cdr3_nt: TGTGCCAGCAGCTCGCTCCAGGGATGGGAGACCCAGTACTTC
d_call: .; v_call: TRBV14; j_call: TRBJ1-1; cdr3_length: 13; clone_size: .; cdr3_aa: CASSLAQYTEAFF; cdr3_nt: TGTGCCAGCAGCCTAGCTCAGTATACTGAAGCTTTCTTT
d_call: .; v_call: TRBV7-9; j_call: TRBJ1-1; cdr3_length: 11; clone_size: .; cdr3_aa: CASSLEGEAFF; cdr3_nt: TGTGCCAGCAGCTTAGAGGGGGAAGCTTTCTTT
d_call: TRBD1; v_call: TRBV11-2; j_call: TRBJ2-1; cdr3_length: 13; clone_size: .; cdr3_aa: CASSNTGTVEQFF; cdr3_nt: TGTGCCAGCAGCAACACCGGGACAGTAGAGCAGTTCTTC
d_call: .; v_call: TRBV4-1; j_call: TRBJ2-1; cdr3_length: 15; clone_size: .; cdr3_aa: CASSQDGWSGNEQFF; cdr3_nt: TGCGCCAGCAGTCAAGATGGTTGGAGCGGAAATGAGCAGTTCTTC
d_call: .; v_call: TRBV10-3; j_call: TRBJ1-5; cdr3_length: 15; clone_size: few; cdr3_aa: CAISEWGGSNQPQHF; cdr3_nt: TGTGCCATCAGTGAGTGGGGGGGGAGCAATCAGCCCCAGCATTTT
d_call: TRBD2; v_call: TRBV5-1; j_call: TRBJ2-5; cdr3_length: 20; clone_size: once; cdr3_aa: CASSFGTSGKWATIQETQYF; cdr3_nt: TGCGCCTCCTCGTTTGGGACTAGCGGGAAATGGGCCACGATCCAAGAGACCCAGTACTTC
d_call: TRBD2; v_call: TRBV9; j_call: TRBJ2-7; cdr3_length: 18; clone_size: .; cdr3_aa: CASSFPGTSGRADYEQYF; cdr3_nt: TGTGCCAGCAGCTTCCCCGGGACTAGCGGGAGGGCCGATTACGAGCAGTACTTC
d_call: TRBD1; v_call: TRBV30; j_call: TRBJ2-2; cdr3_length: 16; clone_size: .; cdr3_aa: CAWSPYRGQSTGELFF; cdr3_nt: TGTGCCTGGAGTCCTTACAGGGGGCAGAGCACCGGGGAGCTGTTTTTT
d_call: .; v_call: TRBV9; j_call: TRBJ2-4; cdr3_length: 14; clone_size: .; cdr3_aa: CASSVDLSQNIQYF; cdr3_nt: TGTGCCAGCAGCGTAGACTTGAGCCAAAACATTCAGTACTTC
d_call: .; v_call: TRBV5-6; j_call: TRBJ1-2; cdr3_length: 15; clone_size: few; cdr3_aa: CASSPPSIPTSGYTF; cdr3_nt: TGTGCCAGCAGCCCGCCGAGTATCCCGACATCCGGCTACACCTTC
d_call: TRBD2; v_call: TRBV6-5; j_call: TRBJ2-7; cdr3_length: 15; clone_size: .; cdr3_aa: CASSLREGAGYEQYF; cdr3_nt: TGTGCCAGCAGCCTTCGGGAGGGAGCGGGCTACGAGCAGTACTTC
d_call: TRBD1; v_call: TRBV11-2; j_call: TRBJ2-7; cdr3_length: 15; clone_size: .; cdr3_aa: CASSQIRDSSYEQYF; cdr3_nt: TGTGCCAGCAGCCAAATACGGGACAGCTCCTACGAGCAGTACTTC
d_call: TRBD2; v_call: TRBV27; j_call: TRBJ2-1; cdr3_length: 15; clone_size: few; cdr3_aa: CASGGLAGRPHEQFF; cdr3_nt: TGTGCCAGCGGAGGACTAGCGGGACGACCCCATGAGCAGTTCTTC
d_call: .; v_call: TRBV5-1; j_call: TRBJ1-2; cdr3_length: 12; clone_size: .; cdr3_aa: CASSLTDYGYTF; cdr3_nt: TGCGCCAGCAGCCTCACAGACTATGGCTACACCTTC
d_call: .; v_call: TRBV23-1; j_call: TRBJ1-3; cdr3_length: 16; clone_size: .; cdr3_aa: CARLVPWLGAGNTIYF; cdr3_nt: TGCGCCAGGCTTGTCCCATGGCTCGGAGCTGGAAACACCATATATTTT
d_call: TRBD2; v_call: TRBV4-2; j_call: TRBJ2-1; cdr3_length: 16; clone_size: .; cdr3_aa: CASSQDGTSSHDEQFF; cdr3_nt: TGTGCCAGCAGCCAAGACGGGACTAGTAGCCACGATGAGCAGTTCTTC